Included here is one T cell receptor (beta chain) sequence, with context. Its antigen is not known. These data are taken from a study of T cell repertoires in aging, cancer and after chemotherapy. Whole-study findings and limits: In cancer patients, declining TCR diversity with age involved lost richness and lost evenness.

A mixed TRB-A/B primer pool amplified rearranged TRB by multiplex touch-down PCR. Via MiXCR, TCRdb re-called the multiplex PCR reads, giving one row per CDR3 protein. The data hold approximately 500 distinct CDR3 sequences, with 60% to 75% observed a single time. Peripheral blood genomic DNA, not sorted cells or RNA, was the template. Germline values: CDR1 ENHRY, CDR2 SYGVKD. The CDR3 is 14 amino acids. V was cut by 3 bases and J by 5 bases, with 13 bases left in between. The receptor's source is a human donor with a solid tumor. The chain couples TRBV10-3 to TRBJ1-1; D might be TRBD1 (6 bases). The source material was blood. CDR3 DNA: TGTGCCATCAGTGAAGGGGGGGTGTGGACTGAAGCTTTCTTT. It yields the protein CAISEGGVWTEAFF.